What follows describes a single T cell receptor beta chain. Its antigen is not identified. This record comes from a study of T cell repertoires in cytomegalovirus infection. About the study: CMV epitopes that were recently identified and HLA-C-restricted were used alongside well-studied HLA-B-restricted ones. From public TCR beta signatures came an indication of both CMV infection and matching HLA type. Study results and caveats: CMV carriers having the relevant HLA were flagged by cumulative public TCR beta family frequency. The ex vivo response showed dominance by HLA-C-restricted CMV-specific TCR beta clonotypes.

With 0 bases removed from V and 3 bases from J, the gap between germline ends came to 11 bases. The CDR3 totals 15 residues. Germline V gene lookup returns CDR1 KGHSH and CDR2 LQKENI. In TCRdb, the reads were re-called with MiXCR into one record per CDR3 protein. The sample lists 200,000 to 250,000 distinct CDR3 sequences; 35% to 40% were seen once. This specimen was CD8+ T cells from cultured PBMCs, taken from culture after CMV antigen stimulation. V usage is TRBV18 and J usage is TRBJ1-1; tentatively, D is TRBD1 (6 bases). The clonotype was recovered from a human donor in good health (CMV status not recorded). Some clones in this sample may be carry-over from other donors' samples. The CDR3 nucleotides read TGTGCCAGCTCACCACCTCCGGGGGCGGACACTGAAGCTTTCTTT. Its translation: CASSPPPGADTEAFF.